This T cell receptor beta chain came from a study of T-cell reconstitution after alpha-beta-depleted transplantation in children. This clonotype was recorded a few times. CDR3 length: 15 amino acids. Germline V lookup: CDR1 SGDLS, CDR2 YYNGEE. Trimming cost V 3 bases and J 5 bases, with 17 bases left between them. Unique molecular identifiers were incorporated into the prepared TCRbeta library. TCRdb re-analysed the PCR reads in MiXCR, keeping a single row per CDR3 protein. The data show some 500,000 distinct CDR3 sequences, around 17% seen once. This chain uses TRBV9 with TRBJ2-5; possible D gene TRBD1, 6 bases. The source is a human donor who donated a stem cell graft to a child with acute lymphoblastic leukemia. The sample here was PBMCs from the stem cell graft donor, taken from the stem cell graft. The CDR3 is CASSDVTGWTETQYF. The CDR3, as DNA: TGTGCCAGCAGCGACGTAACAGGGTGGACGGAGACCCAGTACTTC.